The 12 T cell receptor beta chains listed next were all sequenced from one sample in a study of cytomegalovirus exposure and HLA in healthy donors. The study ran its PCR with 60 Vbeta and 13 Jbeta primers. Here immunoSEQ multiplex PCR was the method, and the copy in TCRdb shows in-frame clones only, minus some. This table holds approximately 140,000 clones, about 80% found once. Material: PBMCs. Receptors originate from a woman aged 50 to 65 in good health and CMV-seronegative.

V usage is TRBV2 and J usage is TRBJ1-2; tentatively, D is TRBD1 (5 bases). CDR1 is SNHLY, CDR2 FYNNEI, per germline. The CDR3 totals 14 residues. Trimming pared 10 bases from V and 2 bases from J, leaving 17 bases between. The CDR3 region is CATHAKRGNYGYTF. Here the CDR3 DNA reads TGTGCCACCCATGCCAAGCGGGGGAACTATGGCTACACCTTC. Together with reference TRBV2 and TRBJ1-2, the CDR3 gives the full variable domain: EPEVTQTPSHQVTQMGQEVILRCVPISNHLYFYWYRQILGQKVEFLVSFYNNEISEKSEIFDDQFSVERPDGSNFTLKIRSTKLEDSAMYFCATHAKRGNYGYTFGSGTRLTVV.

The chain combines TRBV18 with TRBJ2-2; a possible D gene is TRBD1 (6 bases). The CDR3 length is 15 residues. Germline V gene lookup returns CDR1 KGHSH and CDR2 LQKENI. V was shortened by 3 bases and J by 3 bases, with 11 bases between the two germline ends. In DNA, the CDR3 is TGTGCCAGCTCACCGGCACAGGGTTACACCGGGGAGCTGTTTTTT. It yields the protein CASSPAQGYTGELFF.

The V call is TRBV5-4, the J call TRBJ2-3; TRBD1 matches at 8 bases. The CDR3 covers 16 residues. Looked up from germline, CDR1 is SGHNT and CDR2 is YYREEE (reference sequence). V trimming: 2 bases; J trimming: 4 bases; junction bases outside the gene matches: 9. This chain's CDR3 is CASSFPGRQGPDTQYF. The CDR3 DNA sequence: TGTGCCAGCAGCTTCCCTGGACGACAGGGGCCAGATACGCAGTATTTT.

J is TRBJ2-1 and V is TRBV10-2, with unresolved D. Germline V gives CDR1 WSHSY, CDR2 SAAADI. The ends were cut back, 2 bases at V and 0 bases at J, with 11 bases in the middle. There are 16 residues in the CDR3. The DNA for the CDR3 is TGCGCCAGCAGTGAGAATACTGTGAGCTCCTACAATGAGCAGTTCTTC. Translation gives CASSENTVSSYNEQFF.

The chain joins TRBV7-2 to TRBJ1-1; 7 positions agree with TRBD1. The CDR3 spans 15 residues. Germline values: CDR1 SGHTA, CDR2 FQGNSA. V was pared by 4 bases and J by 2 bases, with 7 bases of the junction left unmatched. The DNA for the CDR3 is TGTGCCAGCAGCTACCGACAGGGTTTTAACACTGAAGCTTTCTTT. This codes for CASSYRQGFNTEAFF.

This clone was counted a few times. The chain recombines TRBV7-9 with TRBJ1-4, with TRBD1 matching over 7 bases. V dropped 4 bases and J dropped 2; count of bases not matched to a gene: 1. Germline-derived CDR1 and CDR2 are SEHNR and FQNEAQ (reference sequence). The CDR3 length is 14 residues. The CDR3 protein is CASSSGQTNEKLFF. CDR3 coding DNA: TGTGCCAGCAGCTCGGGACAGACTAATGAAAAACTGTTTTTT.

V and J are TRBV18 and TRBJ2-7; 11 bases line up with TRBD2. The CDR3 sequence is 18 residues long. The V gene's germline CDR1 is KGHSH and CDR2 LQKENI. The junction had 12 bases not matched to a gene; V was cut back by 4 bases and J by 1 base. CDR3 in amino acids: CASSLSGRATLGSYEQYF. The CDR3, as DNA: TGTGCCAGCTCACTTAGCGGGAGGGCTACGCTCGGGTCCTACGAGCAGTACTTC.

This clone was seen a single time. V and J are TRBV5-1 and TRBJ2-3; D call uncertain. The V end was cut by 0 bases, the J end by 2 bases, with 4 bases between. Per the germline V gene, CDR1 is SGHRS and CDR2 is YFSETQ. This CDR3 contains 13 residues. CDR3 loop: CASSLEPTDTQYF. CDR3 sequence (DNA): TGCGCCAGCAGCTTGGAGCCCACAGATACGCAGTATTTT.

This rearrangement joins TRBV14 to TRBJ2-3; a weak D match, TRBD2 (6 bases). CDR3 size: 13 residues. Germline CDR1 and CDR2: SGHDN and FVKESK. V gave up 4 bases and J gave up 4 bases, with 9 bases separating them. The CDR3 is CASSPRGADTQYF. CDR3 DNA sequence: TGTGCCAGCAGCCCCCGCGGGGCAGATACGCAGTATTTT.

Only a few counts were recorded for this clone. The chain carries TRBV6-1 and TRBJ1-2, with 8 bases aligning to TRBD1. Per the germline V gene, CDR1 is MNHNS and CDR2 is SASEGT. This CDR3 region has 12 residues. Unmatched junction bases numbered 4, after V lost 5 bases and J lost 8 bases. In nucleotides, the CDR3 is TGTGCCAGCAGTCTTACAGGGGGAGGCTACACCTTC. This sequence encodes CASSLTGGGYTF.

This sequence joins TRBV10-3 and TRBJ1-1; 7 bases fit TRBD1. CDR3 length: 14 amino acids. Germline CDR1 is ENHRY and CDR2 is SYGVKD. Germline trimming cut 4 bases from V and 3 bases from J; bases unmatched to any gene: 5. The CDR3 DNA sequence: TGTGCCATCAGTGGAATCGGGACAGACACTGAAGCTTTCTTT. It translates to CAISGIGTDTEAFF.

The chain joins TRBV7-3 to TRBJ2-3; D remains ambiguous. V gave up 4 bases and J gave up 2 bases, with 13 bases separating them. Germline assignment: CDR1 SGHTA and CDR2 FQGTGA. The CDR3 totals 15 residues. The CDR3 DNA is TGTGCCAGCAGCTCAGGATCCGGCCCCACAGATACGCAGTATTTT. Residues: CASSSGSGPTDTQYF.